This TCR beta chain was found in a study of patients and donors after allogeneic stem cell transplantation (dated by TCRdb to 2020 to 2022). Library preparation was by RT-PCR. The listed sequencing device is NextSeq 550. In TCRdb, the public reads were trimmed at Q25 with fastp and aligned with MiXCR, with productive beta chains retained. All rows with the same CDR3 protein become a single entry with the most common DNA and genes. The sample table holds over 400,000 distinct CDR3 sequences, of which about a sixth were seen once. 7.2% of the sample rests with the top ten. A note on this clonotype: Its antigen target is currently unknown. No clone much larger than this one lies a single base away; base qualities are absent.

The CDR3 covers 15 residues, taking in both the cysteine and the phenylalanine. Only the CDR3 DNA is retained, 45 bases long and in frame from the first base. Based on the germline V gene, the CDR1 and CDR2 sequences are SGHRS and YFSETQ. V loses 1 base at its end and J loses 1 base; junction bases beyond the gene matches: 3. This chain joins TRBV5-1 to TRBJ2-3, with TRBD2 matching 7 junction bases. The sequenced sample was blood, either unsorted or a sorted T cell fraction (not recorded which). The sequence was obtained from a human donor who was either an allogeneic HSCT recipient or a stem cell or donor lymphocyte infusion donor (not recorded which). It is not recorded whose cells these are; they may come from a transplant donor. The DNA sequence is given as TGCGCCAGCAGCTTGCCCCGGGAGGGCACAGATACGCAGTATTTT. Translation gives CASSLPREGTDTQYF.